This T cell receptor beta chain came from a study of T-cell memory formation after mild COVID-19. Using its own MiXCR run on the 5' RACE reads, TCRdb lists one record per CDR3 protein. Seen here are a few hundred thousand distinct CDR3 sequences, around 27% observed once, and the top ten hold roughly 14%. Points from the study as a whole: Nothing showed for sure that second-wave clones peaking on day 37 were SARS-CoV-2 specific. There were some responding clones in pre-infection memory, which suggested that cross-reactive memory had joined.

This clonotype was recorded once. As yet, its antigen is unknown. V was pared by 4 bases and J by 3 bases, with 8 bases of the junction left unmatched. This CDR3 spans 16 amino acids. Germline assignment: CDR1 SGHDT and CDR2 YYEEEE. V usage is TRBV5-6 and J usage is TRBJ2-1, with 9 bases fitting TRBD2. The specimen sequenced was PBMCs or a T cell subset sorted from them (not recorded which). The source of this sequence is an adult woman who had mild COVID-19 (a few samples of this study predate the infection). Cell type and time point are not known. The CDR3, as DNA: TGTGCCAGCAGCCCAGACGGACTAGCGTACTACAATGAGCAGTTCTTC. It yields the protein CASSPDGLAYYNEQFF.